A selection of T cell receptor beta chains follows, all from one sample in a study of CD8+ T cells in alopecia areata. Clones were sequenced by immunoSEQ multiplex PCR, and TCRdb holds only the in-frame ones, with some missing. Of 90,000 to 130,000 clones listed, approximately 50% are singletons. Sequencing was performed on NKG2D-low CD8+ T cells sorted from blood. The receptors come from a human donor with alopecia areata. Both conserved end residues are part of each CDR3. Each record gives: clone size, V gene, J gene, D gene, CDR3 DNA, CDR3 protein. D genes are given only for firm matches. Clone size is given for some rows only: seen once, a few or many times, or a class if the clone is expanded.

abundance: .; v_gene: TRBV4-1; j_gene: TRBJ2-7; d_gene: .; CDR3nt: TGCGCCAGCAGCCTGGGGGCCGAGCAGTACTTC; CDR3aa: CASSLGAEQYF
abundance: once; v_gene: TRBV5-1; j_gene: TRBJ2-2; d_gene: TRBD2; CDR3nt: TGCGCCAGCAGCTGGATGGTAGCGGGGGACAACACCGGGGAGCTGTTTTTT; CDR3aa: CASSWMVAGDNTGELFF
abundance: .; v_gene: TRBV7-8; j_gene: TRBJ2-1; d_gene: TRBD1; CDR3nt: TGTGCCAGCAGCTTACAGGGACAGGGGGATGAGCAGTTCTTC; CDR3aa: CASSLQGQGDEQFF
abundance: .; v_gene: TRBV27; j_gene: TRBJ1-1; d_gene: .; CDR3nt: TGTGCCAGCAGCAGGAGTAGAAACACTGAAGCTTTCTTT; CDR3aa: CASSRSRNTEAFF
abundance: .; v_gene: TRBV5-1; j_gene: TRBJ2-7; d_gene: TRBD2; CDR3nt: TGCGCCAGCAGGGCCGAGACTAGCGGTAACTACGAGCAGTACTTC; CDR3aa: CASRAETSGNYEQYF
abundance: .; v_gene: TRBV27; j_gene: TRBJ2-3; d_gene: .; CDR3nt: TGTGCCAGCAGTTTTAGACAGGCTCCAGATACGCAGTATTTT; CDR3aa: CASSFRQAPDTQYF
abundance: .; v_gene: TRBV5-1; j_gene: TRBJ2-7; d_gene: .; CDR3nt: TGCGCCAGCAGCTTCTGGGACGGCTCCTACGAGCAGTACTTC; CDR3aa: CASSFWDGSYEQYF
abundance: .; v_gene: TRBV7-2; j_gene: TRBJ2-7; d_gene: TRBD2; CDR3nt: TGTGCCAGCAGCTTAGAAGGCACTAGCGGGAGCTACGAGCAGTACTTC; CDR3aa: CASSLEGTSGSYEQYF
abundance: few; v_gene: TRBV19; j_gene: TRBJ2-7; d_gene: TRBD1; CDR3nt: TGTGCCAGCCTGGGGACAGGGAGCTACGAGCAGTACTTC; CDR3aa: CASLGTGSYEQYF
abundance: .; v_gene: TRBV11-1; j_gene: TRBJ1-1; d_gene: .; CDR3nt: TGTGCCAGCAGCTGGGGCAGCTTAAACACTGAAGCTTTCTTT; CDR3aa: CASSWGSLNTEAFF
abundance: .; v_gene: TRBV2; j_gene: TRBJ2-3; d_gene: .; CDR3nt: TGTGCCAGCAGTGAACCGGTCACGAGCACAGATACGCAGTATTTT; CDR3aa: CASSEPVTSTDTQYF
abundance: few; v_gene: TRBV10-2; j_gene: TRBJ1-5; d_gene: .; CDR3nt: TGCGCCAGCAGTGAGTCGGAGGGATTGAATCAGCCCCAGCATTTT; CDR3aa: CASSESEGLNQPQHF
abundance: .; v_gene: TRBV27; j_gene: TRBJ2-3; d_gene: .; CDR3nt: TGTGCCAGCAGCCTCCCAGGAGGGGATACGCAGTATTTT; CDR3aa: CASSLPGGDTQYF
abundance: few; v_gene: TRBV27; j_gene: TRBJ2-1; d_gene: TRBD1; CDR3nt: TGTGCCAGCAGTCGAAGGACAGGTCTCCTGTTCTTC; CDR3aa: CASSRRTGLLFF